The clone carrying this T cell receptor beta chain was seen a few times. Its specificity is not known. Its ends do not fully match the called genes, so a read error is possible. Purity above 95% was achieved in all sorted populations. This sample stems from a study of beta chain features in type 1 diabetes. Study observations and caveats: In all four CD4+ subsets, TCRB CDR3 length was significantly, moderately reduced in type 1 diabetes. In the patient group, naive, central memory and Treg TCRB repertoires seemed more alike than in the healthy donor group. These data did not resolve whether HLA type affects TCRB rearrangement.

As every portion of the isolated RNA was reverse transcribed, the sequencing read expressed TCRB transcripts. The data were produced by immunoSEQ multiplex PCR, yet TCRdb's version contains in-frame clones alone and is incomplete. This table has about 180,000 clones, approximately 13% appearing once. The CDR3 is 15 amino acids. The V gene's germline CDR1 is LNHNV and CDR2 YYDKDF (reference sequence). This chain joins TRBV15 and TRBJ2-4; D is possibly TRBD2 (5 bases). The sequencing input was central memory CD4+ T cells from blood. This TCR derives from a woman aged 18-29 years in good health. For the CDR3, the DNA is TGTGCCACCAGCAGAGGGGGATCGGGAAAAAACCTTCAGTACTTC. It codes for CATSRGGSGKNLQYF.